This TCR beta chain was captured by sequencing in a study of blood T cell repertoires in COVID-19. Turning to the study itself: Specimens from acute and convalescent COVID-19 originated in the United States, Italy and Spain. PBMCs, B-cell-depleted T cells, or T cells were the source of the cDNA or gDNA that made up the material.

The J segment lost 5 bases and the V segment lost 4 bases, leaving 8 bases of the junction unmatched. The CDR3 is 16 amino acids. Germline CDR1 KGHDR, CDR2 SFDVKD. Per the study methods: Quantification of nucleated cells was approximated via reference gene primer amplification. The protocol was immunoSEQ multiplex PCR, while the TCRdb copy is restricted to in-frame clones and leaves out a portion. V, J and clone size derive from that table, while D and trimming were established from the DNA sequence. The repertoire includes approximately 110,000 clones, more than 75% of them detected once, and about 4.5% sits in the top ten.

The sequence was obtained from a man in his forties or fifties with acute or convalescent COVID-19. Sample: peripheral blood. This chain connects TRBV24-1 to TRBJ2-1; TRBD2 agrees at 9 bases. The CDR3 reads CATSDLAGEGNNEQFF. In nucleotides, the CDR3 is TGTGCCACCAGTGACTTAGCGGGAGAGGGGAACAATGAGCAGTTCTTC.